The T cell receptor beta chain described here comes from a study of graft-versus-host responses after intestinal transplantation. This clone has only one observation. V lost 0 bases and J lost 0, with 9 bases in between. CDR1 is MNHEY and CDR2 is SMNVEV in the germline V gene (reference sequence). The CDR3 runs to 16 residues. Measured with immunoSEQ multiplex PCR; TCRdb has only the in-frame clones, and not every one. The table includes under 20,000 clones, approximately 89% detected once. The TCR comes from a human patient who received an intestinal transplant, so some T cells may come from the graft donor. Sequenced here: bone marrow, sampled about 130 days after transplant. This chain connects TRBV27 to TRBJ1-5; D is uncertain. In DNA form, the CDR3 reads TGTGCCAGCAGTTTATCATGGGGAAATAGCAATCAGCCCCAGCATTTT. Translated, it gives CASSLSWGNSNQPQHF.